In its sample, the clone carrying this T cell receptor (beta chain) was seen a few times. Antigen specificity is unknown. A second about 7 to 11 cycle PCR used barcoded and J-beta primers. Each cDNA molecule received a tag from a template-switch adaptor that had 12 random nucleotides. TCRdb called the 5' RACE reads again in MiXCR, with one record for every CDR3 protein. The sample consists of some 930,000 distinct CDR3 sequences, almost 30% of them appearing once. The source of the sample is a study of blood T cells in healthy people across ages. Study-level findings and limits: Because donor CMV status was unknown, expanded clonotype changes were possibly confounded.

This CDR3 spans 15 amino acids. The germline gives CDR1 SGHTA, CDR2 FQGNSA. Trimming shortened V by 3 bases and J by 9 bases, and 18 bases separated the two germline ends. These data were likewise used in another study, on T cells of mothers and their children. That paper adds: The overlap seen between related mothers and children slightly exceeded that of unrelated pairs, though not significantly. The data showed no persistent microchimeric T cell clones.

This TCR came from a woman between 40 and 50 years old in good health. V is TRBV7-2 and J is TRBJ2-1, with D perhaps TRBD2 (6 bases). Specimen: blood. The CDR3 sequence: CASSFSGVGDGEQFF. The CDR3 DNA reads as TGTGCCAGCAGCTTTAGCGGAGTCGGGGACGGTGAGCAGTTCTTC.